This entry concerns a single T cell receptor (beta chain). The sample comes from a study of shared clonotypes between healthy human individuals. Study processing details: Filtering differed, since immunoSEQ gave only junction sequences and no quality scores. The assay was immunoSEQ multiplex PCR, and TCRdb's table has in-frame clones only and misses some. The V and J calls and the clone size are those of that table, but D and trimming were determined from the DNA. The top ten clones hold about 0.39% of a sample with millions of clones, 90% to 95% of them seen once. There are 18 residues in the CDR3. The V gene's germline CDR1 is LNHDA and CDR2 SQIVND (reference sequence). The ends were cut back, 5 bases at V and 1 base at J, with 20 bases in the middle.

The TCR was taken from a man aged 18 to 29 in good health. Some clones in this sample may be carry-over from other donors' samples. The sequencing sample was made of naive CD4+ T cells from PBMCs. The subset was: CD45RA+ positively selected. The V and J genes are TRBV19 and TRBJ2-2; D unclear. CDR3 DNA: TGTGCCAGTAGTCTCATGTCGGTCTCAAATATGAACACCGGGGAGCTGTTTTTT. Its protein product is CASSLMSVSNMNTGELFF.